This is a list of T cell receptor beta chains from one sample in a study of identical twins. A single record per CDR3 protein comes from TCRdb applying MiXCR to the 5' RACE reads. The sample holds under 250,000 distinct CDR3 sequences, 7.5% seen once. A further study also used this sample, focusing on yellow fever vaccine responses in identical twins.

The sequenced sample consisted of CD8+ T cells sorted from blood. The source of these receptors is a woman younger than 30 in good health. Each CDR3 is given without its conserved first and last residue.

V,CDR3
TRBV5-1,ASRVAGGTDTQY
TRBV2,ASSEAGLAVNEQF
TRBV7-6,ASSLAGTGSPSETQY
TRBV27,ASSIMDANTEAF
TRBV29-1,SVAGTGGGSSYNEQF
TRBV20-1,SAPKGGPWTDTQY
TRBV12-3/TRBV12-4,ASSRGGAYGYT
TRBV6-1,ASSLGQDSRQPQH
TRBV14,ASSQVAGAPQETQY
TRBV18,ASSPPGSLTDTQY
TRBV28,ASSPTSGAQKNIQY
TRBV7-8,ASSLERTGQGSAEAF
TRBV7-3,ASSLGKDTQY
TRBV12-3/TRBV12-4,ASSSGTSPYTDTQY
TRBV10-3,AISESTVTATDTQY
TRBV27,ASSTDNNNSPLH
TRBV28,ASRPPGTGDEQY